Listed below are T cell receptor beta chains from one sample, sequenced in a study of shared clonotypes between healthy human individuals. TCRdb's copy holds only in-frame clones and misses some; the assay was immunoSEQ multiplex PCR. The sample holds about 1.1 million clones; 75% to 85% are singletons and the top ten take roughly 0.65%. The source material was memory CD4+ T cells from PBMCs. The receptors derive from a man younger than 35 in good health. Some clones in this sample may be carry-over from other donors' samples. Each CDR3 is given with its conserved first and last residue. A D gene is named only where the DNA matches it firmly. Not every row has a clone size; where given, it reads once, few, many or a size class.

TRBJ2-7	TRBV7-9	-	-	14	CASSLGGEIYEQYF	TGTGCCAGCAGCTTAGGGGGGGAGATCTACGAGCAGTACTTC
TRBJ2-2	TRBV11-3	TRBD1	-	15	CASSPGQAFTGELFF	TGTGCCAGCAGCCCCGGACAGGCGTTCACCGGGGAGCTGTTTTTT
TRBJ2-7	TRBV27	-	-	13	CASSGAQGLGQYF	TGTGCCAGCAGTGGGGCTCAGGGCCTGGGGCAGTACTTC
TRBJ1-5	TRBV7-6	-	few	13	CASSLAGDQPQHF	TGTGCCAGCAGCTTAGCAGGGGATCAGCCCCAGCATTTT
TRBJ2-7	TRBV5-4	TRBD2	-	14	CASSTTSGSYEQYF	TGTGCCAGCAGCACGACTAGCGGGAGCTACGAGCAGTACTTC
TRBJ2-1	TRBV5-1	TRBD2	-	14	CASSLAGGNNEQFF	TGCGCCAGCAGCTTAGCGGGAGGAAACAATGAGCAGTTCTTC
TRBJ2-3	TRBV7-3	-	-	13	CASSFMTGDTQYF	TGTGCCAGCAGCTTCATGACTGGAGATACGCAGTATTTT
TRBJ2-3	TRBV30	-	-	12	CAWSGLTDTQYF	TGTGCCTGGAGTGGCCTCACAGATACGCAGTATTTT
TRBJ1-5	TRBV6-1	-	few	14	CASTQAPDGGPQHF	TGTGCCAGCACTCAGGCCCCTGACGGGGGGCCCCAGCATTTT
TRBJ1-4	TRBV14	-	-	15	CASSPAFRAGEKLFF	TGTGCCAGCAGCCCAGCGTTTAGGGCCGGGGAAAAACTGTTTTTT
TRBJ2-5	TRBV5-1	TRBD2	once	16	CASSLSQREGGETQYF	TGCGCCAGCAGCTTGTCCCAGCGGGAGGGCGGGGAGACCCAGTACTTC
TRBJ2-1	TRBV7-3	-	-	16	CASSLTGGMSYNEQFF	TGTGCCAGCAGCTTAACGGGCGGGATGTCCTACAATGAGCAGTTCTTC
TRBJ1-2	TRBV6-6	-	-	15	CASSPNGEGSYGYTF	TGTGCCAGCAGTCCCAACGGTGAGGGAAGCTATGGCTACACCTTC
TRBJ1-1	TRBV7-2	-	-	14	CASSFNRVGREAFF	TGTGCCAGCAGCTTTAACAGGGTGGGCCGTGAAGCTTTCTTT
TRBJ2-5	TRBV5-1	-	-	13	CASSFSPGETQYF	TGCGCCAGCAGCTTTTCGCCGGGAGAGACCCAGTACTTC
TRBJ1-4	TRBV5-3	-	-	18	CARSLAPCTGPDNEKLFF	TGTGCCAGAAGCTTGGCCCCTTGTACAGGGCCCGATAATGAAAAACTGTTTTTT
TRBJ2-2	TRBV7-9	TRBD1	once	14	CASRDRVDTGELFF	TGTGCCAGCAGAGACAGGGTTGACACCGGGGAGCTGTTTTTT
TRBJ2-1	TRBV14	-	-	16	CASSQVGGSHDNEQFF	TGTGCCAGCAGCCAAGTTGGGGGGAGTCACGACAATGAGCAGTTCTTC
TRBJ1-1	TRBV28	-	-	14	CASSSGHLGTEAFF	TGTGCCAGCAGTTCAGGGCACCTGGGGACTGAAGCTTTCTTT
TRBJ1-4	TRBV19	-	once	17	CASSISQGPNGREKLFF	TGTGCCAGTAGTATCTCGCAGGGGCCGAACGGTAGAGAAAAACTGTTTTTT
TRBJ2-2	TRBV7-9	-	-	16	CATPIEAGTNTGELFF	TGTGCCACCCCCATAGAGGCGGGTACGAACACCGGGGAGCTGTTTTTT
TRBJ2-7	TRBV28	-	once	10	CASRRGEQYF	TGTGCCAGCCGCCGGGGCGAGCAGTACTTC
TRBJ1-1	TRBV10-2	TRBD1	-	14	CASSLQGADTEAFF	TGCGCCAGCAGTCTACAGGGGGCTGACACTGAAGCTTTCTTT
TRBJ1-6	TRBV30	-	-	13	CAWSVEGESPLHF	TGTGCCTGGAGTGTAGAGGGAGAGTCACCCCTCCACTTT
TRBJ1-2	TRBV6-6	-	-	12	CASSRTGRGYTF	TGTGCCAGCAGTAGAACTGGGAGAGGCTACACCTTC
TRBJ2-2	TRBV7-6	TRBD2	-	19	CASSLWGTSGSRGTGELFF	TGTGCCAGCAGCCTCTGGGGGACTAGCGGGAGTCGCGGCACCGGGGAGCTGTTTTTT
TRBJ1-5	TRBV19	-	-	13	CASSMRRTEPQHF	TGTGCCAGTAGTATGAGGCGGACAGAACCCCAGCATTTT
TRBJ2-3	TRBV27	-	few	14	CASTSGGAGDTQYF	TGTGCCAGCACCTCTGGGGGGGCTGGAGATACGCAGTATTTT
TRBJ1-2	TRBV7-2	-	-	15	CASSLAPGGNYGYTF	TGTGCCAGCAGCTTAGCGCCAGGTGGGAACTATGGCTACACCTTC
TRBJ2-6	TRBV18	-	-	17	CASSPAGALAGANVLTF	TGTGCCAGCTCACCAGCGGGGGCATTAGCTGGGGCCAACGTCCTGACTTTC
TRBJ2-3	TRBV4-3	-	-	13	CASSQSLLDTQYF	TGCGCCAGCAGCCAATCCCTGCTGGATACGCAGTATTTT
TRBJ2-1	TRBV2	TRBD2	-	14	CASLLAGVIHEQFF	TGTGCCAGCCTCCTAGCGGGAGTAATCCATGAGCAGTTCTTC
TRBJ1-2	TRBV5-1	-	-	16	CASSLGPGKANYGYTF	TGCGCCAGCAGCTTGGGCCCTGGTAAGGCTAACTATGGCTACACCTTC
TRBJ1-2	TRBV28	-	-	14	CASSFFGESYGYTF	TGTGCCAGCAGTTTTTTTGGGGAGAGCTATGGCTACACCTTC
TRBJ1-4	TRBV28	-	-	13	CASSSTPTEKLFF	TGTGCCAGCAGTTCGACACCCACTGAAAAACTGTTTTTT
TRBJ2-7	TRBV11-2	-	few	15	CASSPGGSGGGEQYF	TGTGCCAGCAGCCCCGGGGGCTCCGGGGGAGGCGAGCAGTACTTC
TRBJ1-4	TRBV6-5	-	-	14	CASSYSRQGEKLFF	TGTGCCAGCAGTTATTCCCGGCAGGGTGAAAAACTGTTTTTT
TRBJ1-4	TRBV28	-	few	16	CASSPQPGAANEKLFF	TGTGCCAGCAGTCCACAGCCGGGCGCGGCTAATGAAAAACTGTTTTTT
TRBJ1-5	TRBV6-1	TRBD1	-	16	CASSGDSPYSNQPQHF	TGTGCCAGCAGTGGGGACAGCCCCTATAGCAATCAGCCCCAGCATTTT
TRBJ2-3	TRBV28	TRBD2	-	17	CASSLRAGVTSADTQYF	TGTGCCAGCAGTTTACGGGCCGGGGTGACTAGCGCAGATACGCAGTATTTT
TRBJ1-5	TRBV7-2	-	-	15	CASSLRQGPNQPQHF	TGTGCCAGCAGCTTACGGCAGGGCCCCAATCAGCCCCAGCATTTT
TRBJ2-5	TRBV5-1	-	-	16	CASRRSTLTVQETQYF	TGCGCCAGCAGAAGATCGACTCTAACTGTTCAAGAGACCCAGTACTTC
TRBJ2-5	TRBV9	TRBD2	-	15	CASSVDRAGDETQYF	TGTGCCAGCAGCGTAGATCGAGCGGGAGATGAGACCCAGTACTTC
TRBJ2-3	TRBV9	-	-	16	CASSVAAAAPTDTQYF	TGTGCCAGCAGCGTAGCTGCGGCAGCTCCCACAGATACGCAGTATTTT
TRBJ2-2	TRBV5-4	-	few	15	CASSQEARNTGELFF	TGCGCCAGCAGCCAAGAAGCCAGAAACACCGGGGAGCTGTTTTTT
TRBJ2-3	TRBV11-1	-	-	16	CASSQGRSSSTDTQYF	TGTGCCAGCAGCCAAGGACGGTCTTCTAGCACAGATACGCAGTATTTT
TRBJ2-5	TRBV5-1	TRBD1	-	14	CASAGQGRQETQYF	TGCGCCAGCGCCGGACAGGGGCGCCAAGAGACCCAGTACTTC
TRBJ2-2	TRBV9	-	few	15	CASSVGEGNTGELFF	TGTGCCAGCAGCGTAGGAGAGGGAAACACCGGGGAGCTGTTTTTT
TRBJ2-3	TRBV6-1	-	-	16	CASSESAGWGTDTQYF	TGTGCCAGCAGTGAGTCTGCGGGCTGGGGCACAGATACGCAGTATTTT
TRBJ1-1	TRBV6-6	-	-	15	CASRGPGRPNTEAFF	TGTGCCAGCAGGGGCCCGGGACGGCCGAACACTGAAGCTTTCTTT
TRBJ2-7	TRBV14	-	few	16	CASSRSNSIRTYEQYF	TGTGCCAGCAGCCGAAGCAACTCCATCCGGACCTACGAGCAGTACTTC
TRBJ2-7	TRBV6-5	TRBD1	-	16	CASSYSTGTGVYEQYF	TGTGCCAGCAGTTACTCCACCGGGACAGGGGTCTACGAGCAGTACTTC
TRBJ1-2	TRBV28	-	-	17	CASKAHGTEQRGYGYTF	TGTGCCAGCAAAGCCCACGGAACGGAACAAAGGGGCTATGGCTACACCTTC
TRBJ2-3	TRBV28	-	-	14	CASSSSREGDTQYF	TGTGCCAGCAGCTCTTCTAGGGAAGGCGATACGCAGTATTTT
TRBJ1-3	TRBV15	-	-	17	CATEDGASPYSGNTIYF	TGTGCCACGGAGGATGGGGCCTCGCCTTACTCTGGAAACACCATATATTTT
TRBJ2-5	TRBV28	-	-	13	CVSSLLSEETQYF	TGTGTCAGCAGCCTCCTCTCCGAAGAGACCCAGTACTTC
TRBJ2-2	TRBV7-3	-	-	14	CASSPSGNTGELFF	TGTGCCAGCAGCCCGAGCGGGAACACCGGGGAGCTGTTTTTT
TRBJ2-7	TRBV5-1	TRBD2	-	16	CASSLGVTSGPYEQYF	TGCGCCAGCAGCTTGGGGGTAACTAGCGGCCCCTACGAGCAGTACTTC
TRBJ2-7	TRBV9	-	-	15	CASSAEWEASYEQYF	TGTGCCAGCAGCGCCGAATGGGAGGCGTCCTACGAGCAGTACTTC